Below, 8 T cell receptor beta chains from the same sample are listed, as sequenced in a study of a mutant IDH1 vaccine in newly diagnosed glioma. Here immunoSEQ multiplex PCR was the method, and the copy in TCRdb shows in-frame clones only, minus some. This repertoire shows fewer than 35,000 clones, roughly 82% found once; its top ten account for around 6.9%. The time point: week 35, safety follow-up. Doses of 300 ug of mutant IDH1 20-mer peptide were given with topical imiquimod. Their cognate antigens are unknown. The source material was PBMCs, sampled from a glioma patient whose treatment included an IDH1 peptide vaccine. The receptors derive from a man in his fifties with glioma.

The genes are TRBV28 and TRBJ2-6; a possible D gene is TRBD1 (6 bases). Trimming took off 6 bases at V and 2 bases at J, with 11 bases between the two ends. Germline V gene sequence: CDR1 MDHEN, CDR2 SYDVKM. There are 15 residues in the CDR3. CDR3 in DNA: TGTGCCAGCAGCCCTACAGGGACTGGGGCCAACGTCCTGACTTTC. It codes for CASSPTGTGANVLTF.

V usage is TRBV27 and J usage is TRBJ1-1; 8 bases agree with TRBD1. The CDR3 has 15 amino acids. J gave up 5 bases and V 3 bases, and 8 bases lay outside the gene matches. CDR1 MNHEY and CDR2 SMNVEV come from the germline V gene (reference sequence). As DNA, the CDR3 is TGTGCCAGCAGTTTTCTCCGGGACAGGTGGACTGAAGCTTTCTTT. Protein product: CASSFLRDRWTEAFF.

J is TRBJ1-5 and V is TRBV27; TRBD1 is a possible D gene (5 bases). This CDR3 has 14 amino acids. The V and J ends lost 5 bases and 0 bases respectively, with 8 bases between them. Germline CDR1 MNHEY, CDR2 SMNVEV (reference sequence). This CDR3 reads CASSPDSSNQPQHF. The CDR3 DNA reads TGTGCCAGCAGTCCCGACAGTAGCAATCAGCCCCAGCATTTT.

The V and J genes are TRBV2 and TRBJ2-6; D possibly matches TRBD1 or TRBD2 (5 bases each). This CDR3 comprises 16 residues. The germline CDR1 and CDR2 sequences are SNHLY and FYNNEI. Trimming removed 3 bases at V and 4 bases at J, with 13 bases between. Here the CDR3 reads CASSEVRGSGANVLTF. The CDR3 region has the DNA TGTGCCAGCAGTGAGGTTCGGGGCTCAGGGGCCAACGTCCTGACTTTC. Combining the CDR3 with reference TRBV2 and TRBJ2-6 gives the whole variable domain EPEVTQTPSHQVTQMGQEVILRCVPISNHLYFYWYRQILGQKVEFLVSFYNNEISEKSEIFDDQFSVERPDGSNFTLKIRSTKLEDSAMYFCASSEVRGSGANVLTFGAGSRLTVL.

The V and J genes are TRBV18 and TRBJ1-2, with D uncertain. The germline V gene encodes CDR1 KGHSH and CDR2 LQKENI. Trimming took 5 bases from V and 1 from J, leaving 14 bases between them. This CDR3 comprises 15 residues. CDR3 nucleotide sequence: TGTGCCAGCTCAGTAGACACCCAGATTAACTATGGCTACACCTTC. Protein: CASSVDTQINYGYTF. Using reference TRBV18 and TRBJ1-2 for the parts outside the CDR3, the full variable domain is NAGVMQNPRHLVRRRGQEARLRCSPMKGHSHVYWYRQLPEEGLKFMVYLQKENIIDESGMPKERFSAEFPKEGPSILRIQQVVRGDSAAYFCASSVDTQINYGYTFGSGTRLTVV.

The J gene is TRBJ2-7, the V gene TRBV6-5, with 7 nucleotides matching TRBD1. CDR1 and CDR2 (germline): MNHEY, SVGAGI. The CDR3 has 14 residues. Trimming cost V 0 bases and J 2 bases; bases outside gene matches: 1. The CDR3 region is CASSYSGTAYEQYF. The DNA for the CDR3 is TGTGCCAGCAGTTACTCCGGGACAGCCTACGAGCAGTACTTC.

The chain has TRBV21-1 and TRBJ2-2; TRBD2 reflects the table's D call only, with no check against the DNA. TRBV21-1 is flagged as a pseudogene. The length of the CDR3 is 18 residues. The CDR3 DNA sequence: TGTGCCAGCAGCAATTGGGGACTAGCGGGAGGGCCGGGAGGGGAGCTGTTTTTT. It codes for CASSNWGLAGGPGGELFF.

This sequence joins TRBV19 and TRBJ2-5, with D possibly being TRBD1 (8 bases). Looked up from germline, CDR1 is LNHDA and CDR2 is SQIVND (reference sequence). The CDR3 loop spans 14 amino acids. V shed 5 bases and J shed 5 bases, with 15 bases lying between them. The CDR3 DNA sequence: TGTGCCAGTAGTGTCACAGGGGGGGGTGAGACCCAGTACTTC. It is translated as CASSVTGGGETQYF.